This T cell receptor beta chain was identified during a study of blood T cell repertoires in COVID-19. The wider study: Specimens from acute and convalescent COVID-19 originated in the United States, Italy and Spain.

This clone was observed a single time. Original analysis: Amplification with reference gene primers provided the estimates of nucleated cell counts. TCRdb's table, derived via immunoSEQ multiplex PCR, lists solely in-frame clones and lacks some. Clonal size and the V and J genes are those of that table, whereas D and trimming came from the DNA. Among around 140,000 clones listed, approximately 88% were seen once. Trimming removed 0 bases at V and 0 bases at J, with 8 bases between. Germline values: CDR1 MNHEY, CDR2 SVGAGI. The CDR3 totals 15 residues. V usage is TRBV6-5 and J usage is TRBJ1-1; no definite D call. Material for sequencing was peripheral blood. This TCR came from a man aged 55 to 70 with active or convalescent COVID-19. The CDR3 DNA follows: TGTGCCAGCAGTTACTCTCCAGGTATGAACACTGAAGCTTTCTTT. Amino acid sequence: CASSYSPGMNTEAFF.